The 27 T cell receptor beta chains below all came from one sample that was sequenced in a study of T cells in Graves' hyperthyroidism and ophthalmopathy. RNA transcripts provided the source from which TCR beta CDR3 regions were amplified. With the HTBI primer set, the TCR CDR3 went through a first round of RT-PCR. TCRdb re-called the multiplex PCR reads with MiXCR, one entry per CDR3 protein. The table shows 380,000 or so distinct CDR3 sequences, with about 14% occurring only once. Source material: blood. These TCRs come from a young woman with Graves' hyperthyroidism.

This clonotype appeared many times. V gene TRBV9 combines with J gene TRBJ2-5; D is perhaps TRBD2 (5 bases). The germline V gene encodes CDR1 SGDLS and CDR2 YYNGEE. The CDR3 is 15 amino acids. The V end was cut by 2 bases, the J end by 5 bases, with 16 bases between. CDR3: CASSVRTRKNETQYF. For the CDR3, the DNA is TGTGCCAGCAGCGTCCGAACTAGGAAAAACGAGACCCAGTACTTC.

This clonotype was detected many times. This chain joins TRBV10-3 and TRBJ2-1, with 10 bases fitting TRBD2. The germline CDR1 and CDR2 sequences are ENHRY and SYGVKD. CDR3 size: 15 residues. After removal of 9 bases from V and 4 bases from J, the junction contained 9 bases not matched to a gene. CDR3 nucleotides: TGTGCCATAAGAGCCCAAGCGGGAGGGTACAATGAGCAGTTCTTC. It yields the protein CAIRAQAGGYNEQFF.

This clonotype was recorded at least ten times. The chain couples TRBV28 to TRBJ2-3, with 11 bases identical to TRBD2. Germline-derived CDR1 and CDR2 are MDHEN and SYDVKM. The CDR3 runs 18 residues. V gave up 4 bases and J gave up 4 bases; unmatched junction bases: 13. CDR3: CASSSIGTSGNMADTQYF. The CDR3 nucleotides are TGTGCCAGCAGTTCTATCGGGACTAGCGGCAACATGGCAGATACGCAGTATTTT.

The V gene is TRBV19, the J gene TRBJ2-1; 8 bases are shared with TRBD1. Trimming removed 1 base from V and 4 bases from J; junction bases left unmatched: 6. Germline V gene sequence: CDR1 LNHDA, CDR2 SQIVND (reference sequence). The CDR3 has 16 residues. CDR3 sequence reads: CASSIGAGGLYNEQFF. The CDR3 DNA follows: TGTGCCAGTAGTATAGGGGCAGGGGGCTTATACAATGAGCAGTTCTTC.

There are many counts of this clonotype. The chain combines TRBV6-2 or TRBV6-3 with TRBJ2-2, with D unresolved. The germline gives CDR1 MNHEY, CDR2 SVGEGT. This CDR3 contains 14 residues. V lost 2 bases, J lost 6 bases, and 10 bases lay in between. Here the CDR3 reads CASSYPTRSGELFF. The CDR3 DNA sequence: TGTGCCAGCAGTTACCCTACACGATCCGGGGAGCTGTTTTTT.

In its sample, this clonotype was seen many times. The chain employs TRBV7-2 and TRBJ1-3; perhaps TRBD1 as D (6 bases). The CDR3 is 16 amino acids. Looked up from germline, CDR1 is SGHTA and CDR2 is FQGNSA. V lost 2 bases and J 2 bases, leaving 13 bases between the germline ends. The DNA for the CDR3 is TGTGCCAGCAGCTTACTTCCACAGGGCACTGGAAACACCATATATTTT. This translates into CASSLLPQGTGNTIYF.

The table lists this clonotype with many counts. V gene TRBV3-1 combines with J gene TRBJ1-1, with no clear D. The CDR3 is 13 residues long. The germline V and J ends were trimmed by 5 bases and 7 bases, with 14 bases remaining between them. Germline CDR1 LGHDT, CDR2 YNNKEL (reference sequence). The CDR3 reads CASSVNPGSEAFF. In DNA form, the CDR3 reads TGTGCCAGCAGCGTGAACCCGGGAAGTGAAGCTTTCTTT.

This clonotype was seen ten or more times. The chain uses TRBV12-3 or TRBV12-4 and TRBJ1-5; D unresolved. Trimming took 1 base from V and 6 from J, leaving 7 bases between them. The CDR3 contains 13 residues. This CDR3 reads CASSLGKSQPQHF. CDR3 nucleotides: TGTGCCAGCAGTTTAGGGAAGAGTCAGCCCCAGCATTTT.

This clonotype has ten or more counts. The chain joins TRBV2 to TRBJ2-2, with no clear D. CDR3 length: 14 amino acids. Trimming pared 3 bases from V and 3 bases from J, leaving 8 bases between. Germline V CDR1 and CDR2: SNHLY, FYNNEI. The CDR3 spells CASSDYGHTGELFF. The CDR3, as DNA: TGTGCCAGCAGTGACTACGGCCACACCGGGGAGCTGTTTTTT.

This clonotype was seen many times. This sequence joins TRBV5-1 and TRBJ2-1, with a tentative D call TRBD2 (5 bases). V lost 1 base, J lost 7 bases, and 9 bases lay in between. Germline CDR1 is SGHRS and CDR2 is YFSETQ. The CDR3 consists of 13 residues. In nucleotides, the CDR3 is TGCGCCAGCAGCTTGTCTCGGGAAAATGAGCAGTTCTTC. As protein: CASSLSRENEQFF.

This clonotype occurred a few times. This chain links TRBV24-1 with TRBJ2-2; 7 bases fit TRBD1. With V trimmed by 7 bases and J by 3 bases, 1 base remained unmatched. Germline CDR1 KGHDR, CDR2 SFDVKD. The CDR3 totals 13 residues. The chain's CDR3 is CATRGQYTGELFF. The CDR3 DNA sequence: TGTGCCACCAGGGGACAGTACACCGGGGAGCTGTTTTTT.

The chain is built from TRBV19 and TRBJ2-3; perhaps TRBD2 as D (5 bases). V lost 6 bases and J lost 2, with 15 bases in between. This CDR3 contains 15 residues. CDR1 LNHDA and CDR2 SQIVND come from the germline V gene (reference sequence). Written as DNA, the CDR3 is TGTGCCAGTAGGAGGGCCACTTACTCCACAGATACGCAGTATTTT. As protein: CASRRATYSTDTQYF.

At least ten counts were recorded for this clonotype. This chain connects TRBV28 to TRBJ2-7; TRBD2 is a possible D gene (5 bases). Trimming took off 9 bases at V and 4 bases at J, with 22 bases between the two ends. The CDR3 loop spans 15 amino acids. Germline V gene lookup returns CDR1 MDHEN and CDR2 SYDVKM. In nucleotides, the CDR3 is TGTGCCAGTACTACCGACTCCCACCGGGGTTACGAGCAGTACTTC. Encoded protein: CASTTDSHRGYEQYF. Drawing the rest from reference TRBV28 and TRBJ2-7, the complete variable domain is DVKVTQSSRYLVKRTGEKVFLECVQDMDHENMFWYRQDPGLGLRLIYFSYDVKMKEKGDIPEGYSVSREKKERFSLILESASTNQTSMYLCASTTDSHRGYEQYFGPGTRLTVT.

The J gene is TRBJ1-2, the V gene TRBV7-2; TRBD1 is a possible D gene (5 bases). CDR1 and CDR2 from the germline V gene are SGHTA and FQGNSA. The CDR3 runs 16 residues. V gave up 5 bases and J gave up 4 bases, with 20 bases separating them. For the CDR3, the DNA is TGTGCCAGCAGCCCGAGGGGCGGCTCGACCGGCTATGGCTACACCTTC. Translating gives CASSPRGGSTGYGYTF. Supplemented by reference TRBV7-2 and TRBJ1-2, the full variable domain reads GAGVSQSPSNKVTEKGKDVELRCDPISGHTALYWYRQSLGQGLEFLIYFQGNSAPDKSGLPSDRFSAERTGGSVSTLTIQRTQQEDSAVYLCASSPRGGSTGYGYTFGSGTRLTVV.

The chain uses TRBV30 and TRBJ1-5; D is perhaps TRBD1 (6 bases). Looked up from germline, CDR1 is GTSNPN and CDR2 is SVGIG (reference sequence). The CDR3 sequence is 12 residues long. V lost 3 bases to trimming and J lost 7 bases, with 10 bases between them. The CDR3 is CAWSRRGQPQHF. DNA of the CDR3: TGTGCCTGGAGCCGCAGGGGACAGCCCCAGCATTTT. The full variable domain, in which reference TRBV30 and TRBJ1-5 provide the parts outside the CDR3, is SQTIHQWPATLVQPVGSPLSLECTVEGTSNPNLYWYRQAAGRGLQLLFYSVGIGQISSEVPQNLSASRPQDRQFILSSKKLLLSDSGFYLCAWSRRGQPQHFGDGTRLSIL.

This clonotype was counted ten times or more. The V call is TRBV20-1, the J call TRBJ2-7; 7 bases match TRBD2. The J segment lost 1 base and the V segment lost 2 bases, leaving 5 bases of the junction unmatched. CDR1 is DFQATT and CDR2 is SNEGSKA in the germline V gene (reference sequence). CDR3 length: 14 amino acids. CDR3 nucleotides: TGCAGTGCTAGATGGCCTAGCGGTTCCTACGAGCAGTACTTC. Its translation: CSARWPSGSYEQYF.

With regard to this clonotype: One base away lies a much larger clone, so this may be a sequencing read error. The chain couples TRBV6-4 to TRBJ1-4, with a weak D call TRBD1 (5 bases). CDR1 is MRHNA, CDR2 SNTAGT, per germline. The CDR3 extends over 14 amino acids. V was clipped by 7 bases and J by 8 bases, with 17 bases between them. The CDR3: CASTHGQRAEKLFF. Here the CDR3 DNA reads TGTGCCAGCACCCACGGACAAAGGGCCGAAAAACTGTTTTTT.

This clonotype occurred many times. This chain uses TRBV5-1 with TRBJ1-1; no firm D call. The V and J ends lost 0 bases and 1 base respectively, with 10 bases between them. The CDR3 contains 15 residues. Germline loops: CDR1 SGHRS, CDR2 YFSETQ. The CDR3 is CASSLEPSKNTEAFF. In nucleotides, the CDR3 is TGCGCCAGCAGCTTGGAGCCTAGCAAGAACACTGAAGCTTTCTTT.

Turning to this clonotype: A much larger clone lies a single base off, so this may be a read error. This chain joins TRBV28 and TRBJ1-4; tentative D call: TRBD1 (5 bases). This CDR3 has 16 amino acids. Germline CDR1 MDHEN, CDR2 SYDVKM. CDR3 coding DNA: TGTGCCGGCAGTTTAGGGGACGCGGGGCGGAGGGAAAAACTGTTTTTT. Its protein is CAGSLGDAGRREKLFF.

This clonotype appeared a few times. The chain joins TRBV15 to TRBJ2-2; 7 bases are shared with TRBD2. The CDR3 is 17 amino acids. V dropped 5 bases and J dropped 6; count of bases not matched to a gene: 15. CDR1 LNHNV and CDR2 YYDKDF come from the germline V gene (reference sequence). The CDR3 DNA follows: TGTGCCACCAGCTCCCCGGGGGGTCCCAAAGGGTCCGGGGAGCTGTTTTTT. Translation gives CATSSPGGPKGSGELFF. Drawing the rest from reference TRBV15 and TRBJ2-2, the complete variable domain is DAMVIQNPRYQVTQFGKPVTLSCSQTLNHNVMYWYQQKSSQAPKLLFHYYDKDFNNEADTPDNFQSRRPNTSFCFLDIRSPGLGDTAMYLCATSSPGGPKGSGELFFGEGSRLTVL.

Ten or more counts support this clonotype. The chain recombines TRBV11-2 with TRBJ2-1; D perhaps matches TRBD2 (6 bases). Trimming took 3 bases from V and 5 from J, leaving 23 bases between them. The CDR3 has 18 residues. From germline, CDR1 is SGHAT and CDR2 FQNNGV. DNA for the CDR3: TGTGCCAGCAGCTTCAATAGCGGACCACACCAGAAAAACAATGAGCAGTTCTTC. The encoded protein is CASSFNSGPHQKNNEQFF.

On this clonotype itself: A clone one base away is much larger, so this may be a read error. The chain carries TRBV2 and TRBJ2-3, with D possibly being TRBD2 (6 bases). V lost 5 bases and J 2 bases, leaving 14 bases between the germline ends. The CDR3 is 15 amino acids. From germline, CDR1 is SNHLY and CDR2 FYNNEI. CDR3 nucleotide sequence: TGTGCCAGCAGTACACGGGGGACCCACACAGATACGCAGTATTTT. Translating gives CASSTRGTHTDTQYF.

With regard to this clonotype: One base away lies a much larger clone, so this may be a sequencing read error. V usage is TRBV7-9 and J usage is TRBJ2-5, with unresolved D. The CDR3 length is 13 residues. Germline V lookup: CDR1 SEHNR, CDR2 FQNEAQ (reference sequence). For the CDR3, the DNA is TGTGCCGGCAGCTCGCATCAGAGTGGGACCCAGTACTTC. It specifies CAGSSHQSGTQYF.

The sample holds many counts of this clonotype. For the CDR3, the DNA is TGTGCCAGCGGTCTAGGGACAGGGGCAGTGAACACTGAAGCTTTCTTT. Encoded protein: CASGLGTGAVNTEAFF. V is TRBV9 and J is TRBJ1-1; 10 nucleotides match TRBD1. With 7 bases clipped from V and 0 bases from J, the junction kept 9 bases outside the gene matches. CDR1 is SGDLS and CDR2 is YYNGEE in the germline V gene. The CDR3 runs 16 residues.

The V call is TRBV20-1, the J call TRBJ2-3; D tentatively reads TRBD1 or TRBD2 (5 bases each). CDR1 DFQATT and CDR2 SNEGSKA come from the germline V gene (reference sequence). V gave up 6 bases and J gave up 4 bases, with 20 bases separating them. The CDR3 totals 15 residues. Written as DNA, the CDR3 is TGCAGTGCCGGTCGGGACCGAGGCCGATCAGATACGCAGTATTTT. Protein: CSAGRDRGRSDTQYF.

This clonotype was counted only a few times. The chain combines TRBV4-1 with TRBJ2-5, with D possibly TRBD2 on 6 matching bases. The CDR3 consists of 15 residues. Germline CDR1 reads MGHRA; CDR2 reads YSYEKL. V was shortened by 0 bases and J by 3 bases, with 11 bases between the two germline ends. The CDR3: CASSQDKGGKETQYF. In DNA, the CDR3 is TGCGCCAGCAGCCAAGATAAGGGCGGGAAAGAGACCCAGTACTTC.

This clonotype occurred a few times. One end of the junction is discordant with germline, which a read error may explain. The CDR3 region has the DNA TGCAGTCCCCTATCTAGCGGGAGGCCCCGAGATTTT. This encodes CSPLSSGRPRDF. The chain recombines TRBV20-1 with TRBJ1-5; D uncertain. From germline, CDR1 is DFQATT and CDR2 SNEGSKA (reference sequence). The CDR3 spans 12 residues.